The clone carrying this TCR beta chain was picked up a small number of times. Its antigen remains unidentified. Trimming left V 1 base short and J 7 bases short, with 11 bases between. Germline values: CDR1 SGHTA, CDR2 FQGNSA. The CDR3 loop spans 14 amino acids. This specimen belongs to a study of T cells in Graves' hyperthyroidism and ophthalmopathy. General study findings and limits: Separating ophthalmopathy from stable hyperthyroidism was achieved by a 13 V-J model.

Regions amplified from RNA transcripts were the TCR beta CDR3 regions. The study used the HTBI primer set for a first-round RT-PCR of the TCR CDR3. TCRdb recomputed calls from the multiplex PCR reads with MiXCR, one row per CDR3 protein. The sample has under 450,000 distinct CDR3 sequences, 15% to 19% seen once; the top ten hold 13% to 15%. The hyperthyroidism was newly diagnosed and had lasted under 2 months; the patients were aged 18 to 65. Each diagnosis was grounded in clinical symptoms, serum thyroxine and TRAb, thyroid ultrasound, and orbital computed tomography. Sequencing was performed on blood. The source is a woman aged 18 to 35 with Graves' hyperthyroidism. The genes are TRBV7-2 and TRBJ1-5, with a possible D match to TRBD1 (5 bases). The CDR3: CASSLDRWGQPQHF. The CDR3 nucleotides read TGTGCCAGCAGCTTAGATCGGTGGGGGCAGCCCCAGCATTTT.